This TCR beta chain was documented in a study of blood T cell repertoires in COVID-19 (dated by TCRdb to about 2020). Turning to the overall study: Samples covering the acute and convalescent phases of COVID-19 were provided by collaborators in the United States, Italy and Spain. Samples were obtained from the ongoing ImmuneRACE study (first 160 participants) and from roughly 1,300 subjects provided by 6 global collaborators. A de-identified subject ID, COVID-19 status, age in years and sex were almost always included in the sample metadata. The repertoires were released in a freely available public database meant as a resource for research on the immune response to SARS-CoV-2. The prospective study material was composed of cDNA or gDNA derived from T cells, B-cell-depleted T cells, or PBMCs. Deeply sampled blood TCRbeta repertoires from subjects exposed to, actively infected with, or recovered from COVID-19 were included in the dataset. Where HLA class I and class II types were available, the types were taken from metadata supplied by the sample provider, not from assay-based typing. The research as a whole found: The quantity of clinical and demographic metadata differed by source and by participant and was supplied without curation.

TCRbeta CDR3 regions were amplified from genomic DNA using the immunoSEQ Assay, a bias-controlled multiplex PCR. As for the authors' bioinformatics: The number of nucleated cells in each sample was estimated by amplification of reference gene primers within the assay. To quantify the absolute abundance of each unique TCRbeta CDR3 rearrangement, sequence reads were collapsed and filtered. For each sample, productive Simpson clonality was calculated by taking the square root of Simpson's diversity index across productive rearrangements. TCRdb provides this immuneACCESS table in a form limited to in-frame rearrangements. Some clones are lacking; in checked studies, under half of them reflect an unresolved V gene, and why the rest are absent is not known. That table gives V, J and clone size, and the DNA gave D and trimming. For this sample there are 380,000 or so clones; roughly 77% appear just once. The ten largest clonotypes hold around 1.1% of the sample.

Collaborating institutions collected whole blood in K2EDTA tubes following their own protocols. For TCRbeta analysis, collaborators shipped samples in one of three forms: frozen whole blood, isolated PBMCs, or DNA extracted from either of those sample types. A word on this clone: This receptor's antigen is unknown. One base away there is no much larger clone; base qualities are not given.

The V end gives up 0 bases and the J end 3 bases, leaving 5 bases in the junction not matched to a gene. Sequences SGHNT (CDR1) and YYREEE (CDR2) are obtained from the germline V gene (reference sequence). Taken from cysteine to phenylalanine, the CDR3 has 15 residues. Just CDR3 DNA is preserved here, 45 bases in frame from base 1. This chain joins TRBV5-4 to TRBJ1-1, and 7 bases in between align with TRBD1. The sequencing input was peripheral blood. The origin of this receptor is a human donor with acute or convalescent COVID-19. The donor label of this sample is uncertain. The base sequence is TGTGCCAGCAGCTTGGGTTTACAGGGGTACACTGAAGCTTTCTTT. This encodes CASSLGLQGYTEAFF.